Following are 4 T cell receptor beta chains from one sample sequenced in a study of blood T cell repertoires in COVID-19. Some clones are missing from TCRdb's copy, which holds only in-frame ones; the method was immunoSEQ multiplex PCR. The top ten clones hold less than 40% of a sample with approximately 76,000 clones, around 79% of them seen once. The specimen sequenced was peripheral blood. These receptors all stem from a woman aged 70 to 79 with acute or convalescent COVID-19.

J is TRBJ1-4 and V is TRBV19, with 12 bases matching TRBD1. In germline, CDR1 is LNHDA, CDR2 SQIVND (reference sequence). Trimming took 5 bases from V and 7 from J; bases not matched to a gene: 11. The CDR3 sequence is 17 residues long. Here the CDR3 reads CASSLGQGALGREKLFF. The CDR3 bases are TGTGCCAGTAGTCTGGGACAGGGGGCCTTGGGGCGTGAAAAACTGTTTTTT.

CDR3 loop: CASNTGSYEQYF. CDR3 nucleotide sequence: TGTGCCAGCAATACAGGCAGCTACGAGCAGTACTTC. The V and J genes are TRBV28 and TRBJ2-7, with D possibly being TRBD1 (5 bases). The CDR3 runs 12 residues. Germline V CDR1 and CDR2: MDHEN, SYDVKM. Trimming removed 7 bases at V and 3 bases at J, with 10 bases between.

The J gene is TRBJ2-1, the V gene TRBV12-5, with a possible D match to TRBD1 (5 bases). The length of the CDR3 is 14 residues. Trimming cost V 6 bases and J 5 bases, with 14 bases left between them. Germline CDR1 is LGHNT and CDR2 is FRNRAP. CDR3 protein: CASGTVSTHNEQFF. The CDR3 DNA follows: TGTGCTAGTGGGACAGTATCGACCCACAATGAGCAGTTCTTC. Based on the CDR3 plus reference TRBV12-5 and TRBJ2-1, the full variable domain is DARVTQTPRHKVTEMGQEVTMRCQPILGHNTVFWYRQTMMQGLELLAYFRNRAPLDDSGMPKDRFSAEMPDATLATLKIQPSEPRDSAVYFCASGTVSTHNEQFFGPGTRLTVL.

The V call is TRBV6-4, the J call TRBJ2-2, with 8 bases lining up with TRBD1. The CDR3 sequence is 15 residues long. Germline V lookup: CDR1 MRHNA, CDR2 SNTAGT. Unmatched junction bases numbered 11, after V lost 10 bases and J lost 4 bases. The CDR3 protein is CATKLGTGATGELFF. The CDR3 nucleotides read TGTGCCACTAAACTCGGGACAGGAGCCACCGGGGAGCTGTTTTTT.